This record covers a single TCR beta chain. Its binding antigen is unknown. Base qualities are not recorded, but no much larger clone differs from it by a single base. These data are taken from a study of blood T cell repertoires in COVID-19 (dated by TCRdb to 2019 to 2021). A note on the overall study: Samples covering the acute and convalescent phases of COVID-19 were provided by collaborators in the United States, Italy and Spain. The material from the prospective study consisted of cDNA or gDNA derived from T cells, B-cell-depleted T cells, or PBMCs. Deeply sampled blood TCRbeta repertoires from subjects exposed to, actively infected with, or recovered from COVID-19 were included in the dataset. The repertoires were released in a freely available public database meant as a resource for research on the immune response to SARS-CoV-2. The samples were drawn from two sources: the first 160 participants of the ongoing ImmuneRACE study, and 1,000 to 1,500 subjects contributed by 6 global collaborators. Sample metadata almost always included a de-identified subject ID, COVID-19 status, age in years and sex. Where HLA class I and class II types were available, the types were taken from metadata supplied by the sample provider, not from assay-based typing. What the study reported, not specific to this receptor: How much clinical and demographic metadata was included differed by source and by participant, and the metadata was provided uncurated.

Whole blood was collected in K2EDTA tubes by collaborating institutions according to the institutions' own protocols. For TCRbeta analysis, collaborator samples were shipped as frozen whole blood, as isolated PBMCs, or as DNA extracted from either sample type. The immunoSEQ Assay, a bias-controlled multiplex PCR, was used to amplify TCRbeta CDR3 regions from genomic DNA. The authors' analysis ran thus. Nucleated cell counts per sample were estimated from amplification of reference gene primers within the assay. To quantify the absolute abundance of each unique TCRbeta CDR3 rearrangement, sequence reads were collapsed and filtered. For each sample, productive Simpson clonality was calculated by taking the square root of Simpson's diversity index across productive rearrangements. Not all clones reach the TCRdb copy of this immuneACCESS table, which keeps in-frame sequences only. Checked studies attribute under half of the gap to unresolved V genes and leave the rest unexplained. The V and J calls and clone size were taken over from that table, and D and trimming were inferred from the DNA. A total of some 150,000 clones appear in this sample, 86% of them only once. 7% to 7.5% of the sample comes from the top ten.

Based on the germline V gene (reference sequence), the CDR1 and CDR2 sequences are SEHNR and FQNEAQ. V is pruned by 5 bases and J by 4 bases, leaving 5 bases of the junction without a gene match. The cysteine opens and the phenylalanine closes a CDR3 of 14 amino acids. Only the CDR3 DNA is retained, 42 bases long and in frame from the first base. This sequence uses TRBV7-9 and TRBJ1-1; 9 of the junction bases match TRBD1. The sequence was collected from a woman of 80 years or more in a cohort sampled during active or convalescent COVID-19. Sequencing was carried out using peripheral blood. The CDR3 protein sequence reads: CASSPRDRVTEAFF. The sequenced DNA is TGTGCCAGCAGCCCCCGGGACAGGGTCACTGAAGCTTTCTTT.